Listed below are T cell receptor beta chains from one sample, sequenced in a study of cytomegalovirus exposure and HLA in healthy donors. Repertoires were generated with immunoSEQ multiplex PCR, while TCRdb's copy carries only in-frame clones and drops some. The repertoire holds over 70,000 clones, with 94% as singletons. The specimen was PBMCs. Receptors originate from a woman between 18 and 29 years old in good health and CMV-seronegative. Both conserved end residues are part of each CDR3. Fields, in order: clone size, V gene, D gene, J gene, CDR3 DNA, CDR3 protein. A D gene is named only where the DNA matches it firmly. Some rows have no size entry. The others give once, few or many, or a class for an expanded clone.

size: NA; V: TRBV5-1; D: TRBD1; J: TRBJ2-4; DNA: TGCGCCAGCAGCTTCTCGCAGGGGGAAAACATTCAGTACTTC; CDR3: CASSFSQGENIQYF
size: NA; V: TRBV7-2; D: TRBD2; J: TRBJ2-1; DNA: TGTGCCAGCAGCCAACGCGGGGGTGGCTCCTACAATGAGCAGTTCTTC; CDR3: CASSQRGGGSYNEQFF
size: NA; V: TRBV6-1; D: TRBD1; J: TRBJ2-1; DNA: TGTGCCAGCAGTGAAGCCAGGGACAGGGCCTACAATGAGCAGTTCTTC; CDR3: CASSEARDRAYNEQFF
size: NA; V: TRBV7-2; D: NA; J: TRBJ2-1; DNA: TGTGCCAGCATCCACGGGGGTTCTAACTCCTACAATGAGCAGTTCTTC; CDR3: CASIHGGSNSYNEQFF
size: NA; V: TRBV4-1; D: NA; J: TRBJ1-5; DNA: TGCGCCAGCAGCCGCGCGGGCGGGTTGGGCAATCAGCCCCAGCATTTT; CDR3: CASSRAGGLGNQPQHF
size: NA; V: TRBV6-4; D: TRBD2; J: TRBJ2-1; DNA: TGTGCCAGCAGTGACCGGGGGGGTGAGCAGTTCTTC; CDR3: CASSDRGGEQFF
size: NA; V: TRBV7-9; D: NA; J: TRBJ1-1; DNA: TGTGCCAGCAGCATATACAGGTGGGGTCGCACTGAAGCTTTCTTT; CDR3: CASSIYRWGRTEAFF
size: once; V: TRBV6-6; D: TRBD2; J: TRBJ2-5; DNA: TGTGCCAGCAGTTACTCGGCGGGGGGCATGGGGGAGACCCAGTACTTC; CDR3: CASSYSAGGMGETQYF
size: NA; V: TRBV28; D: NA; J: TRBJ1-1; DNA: TGTGCCAGCAGTCTCCTCGGGGGGACCACTGAAGCTTTCTTT; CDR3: CASSLLGGTTEAFF
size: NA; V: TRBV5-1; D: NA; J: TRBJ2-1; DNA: TGCGCCAGCAGCTCGCTTGTTCGGAGGAGCTCCTACAATGAGCAGTTCTTC; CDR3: CASSSLVRRSSYNEQFF
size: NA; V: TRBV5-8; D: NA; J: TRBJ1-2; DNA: TGTGCCAGCAGCCCCGTCCGGGACTATACGTTTTTTTCCTATGGCTACACCTTC; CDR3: CASSPVRDYTFFSYGYTF
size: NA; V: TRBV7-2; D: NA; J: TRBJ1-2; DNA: TGTGCCAGCAGCCCTCAGGGGTCCCCCACCAACGGCTACACCTTC; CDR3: CASSPQGSPTNGYTF
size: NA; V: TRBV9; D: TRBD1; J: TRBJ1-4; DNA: TGTGCCAGCAGCCCCATGACAGGGGGAGGCGAAAAACTGTTTTTT; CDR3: CASSPMTGGGEKLFF
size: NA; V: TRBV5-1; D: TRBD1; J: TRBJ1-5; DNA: TGCGCCAGCAGCACTGGACAGGGTAGCAATCAGCCCCAGCATTTT; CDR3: CASSTGQGSNQPQHF
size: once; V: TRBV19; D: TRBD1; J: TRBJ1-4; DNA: TGTGCCAGTAGTATGTCCTCTAACAGGGGAAGAGAAAAACTGTTTTTT; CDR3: CASSMSSNRGREKLFF
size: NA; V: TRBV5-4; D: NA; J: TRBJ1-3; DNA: TGTGCCAGCAGCAAGACCCCCTACAGGACCTCTGGAAACACCATATATTTT; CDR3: CASSKTPYRTSGNTIYF
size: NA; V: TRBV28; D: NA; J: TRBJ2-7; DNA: TGTGCCAGCAGTTTAAGTGCAGGGGTCGAGCAGTACTTC; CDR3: CASSLSAGVEQYF
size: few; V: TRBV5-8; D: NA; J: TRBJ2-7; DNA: TGTGCCAGCAGCCCGACGCTTACGGACAACGGGGAGCAGTACTTC; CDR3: CASSPTLTDNGEQYF
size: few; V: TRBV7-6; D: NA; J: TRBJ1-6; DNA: TGTGCCAGCAGCTTAGGTGGGGAGAGCTTCGATTCACCCCTCCACTTT; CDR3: CASSLGGESFDSPLHF
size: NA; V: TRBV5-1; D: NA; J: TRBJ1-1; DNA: TGCGCCAGCAGCTTGGCCATCGAGGGGAACACTGAAGCTTTCTTT; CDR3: CASSLAIEGNTEAFF
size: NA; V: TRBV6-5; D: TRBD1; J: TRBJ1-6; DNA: TGTGCCAGCAGTGAAGAGGGGACAGGCCTCCTCCTCCACTTT; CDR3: CASSEEGTGLLLHF
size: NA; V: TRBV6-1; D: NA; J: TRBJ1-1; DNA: TGTGCCACCAACGGGGGGAACACTGAAGCTTTCTTT; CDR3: CATNGGNTEAFF
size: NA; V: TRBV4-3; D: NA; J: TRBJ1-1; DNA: TGCGCCAGCAGCCAAGAATCCCTCCACCACATGATTTCTGAAGCTTTCTTT; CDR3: CASSQESLHHMISEAFF
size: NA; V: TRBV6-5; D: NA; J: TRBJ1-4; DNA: TGTGCCAGCAGTTACACAGGTGAAAAACTGTTTTTT; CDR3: CASSYTGEKLFF
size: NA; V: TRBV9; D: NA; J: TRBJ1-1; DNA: TGTGCCAGCAGCGGGCCACCGGGGAGGAAAGCTTTCTTT; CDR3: CASSGPPGRKAFF
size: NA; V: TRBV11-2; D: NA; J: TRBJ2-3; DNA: TGTGCCAGCAGCTCGGGACAACGCCTGGTGGATACGCAGTATTTT; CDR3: CASSSGQRLVDTQYF
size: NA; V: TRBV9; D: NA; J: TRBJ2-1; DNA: TGTGCCAGCAGCGTTGCTGGGCAGCCCAATGAGCAGTTCTTC; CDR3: CASSVAGQPNEQFF
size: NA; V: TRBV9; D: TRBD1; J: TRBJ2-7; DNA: TGTGCCAGCGGGGGTAGGGGGCTCTACGAGCAGTACTTC; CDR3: CASGGRGLYEQYF
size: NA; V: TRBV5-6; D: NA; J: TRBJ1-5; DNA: TGTGCCAGCAGCTTGGCTGGGCAGGGGCACAATCAGCCCCAGCATTTT; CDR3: CASSLAGQGHNQPQHF
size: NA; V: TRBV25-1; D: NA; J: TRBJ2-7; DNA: TGTGCCAGCAGTGGCAACCCCAGGGATCCCTACGAGCAGTACTTC; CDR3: CASSGNPRDPYEQYF
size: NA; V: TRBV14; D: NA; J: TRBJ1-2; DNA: TGTGCCAGCAGCCAAGGGTTGCGGTATGGCTACACCTTC; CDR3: CASSQGLRYGYTF
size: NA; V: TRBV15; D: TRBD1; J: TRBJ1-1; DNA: TGTGCCACCGTACTAGGACAGGGCTACACTGAAGCTTTCTTT; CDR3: CATVLGQGYTEAFF
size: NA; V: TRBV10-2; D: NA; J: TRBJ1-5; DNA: TGCGCCAGCAGTCATTATCTCTCCTCTGGGGGGAATCAGCCCCAGCATTTT; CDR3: CASSHYLSSGGNQPQHF
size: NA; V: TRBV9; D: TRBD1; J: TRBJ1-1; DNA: TGTGCCAGCAGCGTAACGACAGGGAAGAACACTGAAGCTTTCTTT; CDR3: CASSVTTGKNTEAFF
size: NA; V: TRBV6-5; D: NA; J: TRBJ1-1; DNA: TGTGCCAGCAGTTACTCAGCACCGAACACTGAAGCTTTCTTT; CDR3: CASSYSAPNTEAFF
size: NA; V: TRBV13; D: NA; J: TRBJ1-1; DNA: TGTGCCAGCAGCTTCCCCATGAACACTGAAGCTTTCTTT; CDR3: CASSFPMNTEAFF
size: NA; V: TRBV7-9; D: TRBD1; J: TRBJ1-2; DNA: TGTGCCAGCAGCTTTCAGGGACAGGGCGAACTCAACTATGGCTACACCTTC; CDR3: CASSFQGQGELNYGYTF
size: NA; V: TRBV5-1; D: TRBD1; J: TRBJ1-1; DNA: TGCGCCAGCTTCCCCGACAGGGTCCCCATGAACACTGAAGCTTTCTTT; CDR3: CASFPDRVPMNTEAFF
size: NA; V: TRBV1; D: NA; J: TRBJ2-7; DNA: TGCACCAGCAGCTACCGGGACACAGACTACGAGCAGTACTTC; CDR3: CTSSYRDTDYEQYF
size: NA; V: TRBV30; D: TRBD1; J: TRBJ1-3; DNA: TGTGCCTGGAGTCCAGGGGGCTCTGGAAACACCATATATTTT; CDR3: CAWSPGGSGNTIYF
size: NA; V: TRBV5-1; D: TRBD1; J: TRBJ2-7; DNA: TGCGCCAGCAGCTTGCAGGGGGACAGGATTCCCCGAGGGAACGAGCAGTACTTC; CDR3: CASSLQGDRIPRGNEQYF
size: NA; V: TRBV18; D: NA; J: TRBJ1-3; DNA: TGTGCCAGCTCCCTACAATCAGGGGGAAACACCATATATTTT; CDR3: CASSLQSGGNTIYF
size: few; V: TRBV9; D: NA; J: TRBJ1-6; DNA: TGTGCCAGCAGCGCTCTCCGGCAGGGGAATTCACCCCTCCACTTT; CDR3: CASSALRQGNSPLHF
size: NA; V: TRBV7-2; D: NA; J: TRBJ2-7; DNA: TGTGCCAGCAGCGCGCTCTCCTACGAGCAGTACTTC; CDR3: CASSALSYEQYF
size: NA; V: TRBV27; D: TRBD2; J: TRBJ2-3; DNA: TGTGCCAGCAGTTCCGGGGGGAGGAGCACAGATACGCAGTATTTT; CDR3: CASSSGGRSTDTQYF
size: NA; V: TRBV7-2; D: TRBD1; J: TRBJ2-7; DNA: TGTGCCAGCAGCGTCCCCGGGACAGGGATCTACGAGCAGTACTTC; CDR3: CASSVPGTGIYEQYF